The 6 T cell receptor beta chains below come from one sample, sequenced in a study of TIL therapy for anti-PD-1-resistant metastatic lung cancer. As to time point: pre-treatment sample, taken before nivolumab and TIL therapy. The tumor samples were excised metastases, mostly pleural nodules or supraclavicular lymph nodes. Sequencing used immunoSEQ v3. Sequencing was performed with immunoSEQ multiplex PCR; in TCRdb, only in-frame clones are kept and a portion is missing. The sample lists about 26,000 clones; over 60% were seen once. The starting material was tumor tissue, obtained at baseline. The receptors were sampled from a person aged 25 to 80 with non-small cell lung cancer.

This clone has only a few counts. This chain joins TRBV7-3 and TRBJ1-2; D not certain. V dropped 3 bases and J dropped 3 bases, with 11 bases sitting between them. Germline V lookup: CDR1 SGHTA, CDR2 FQGTGA. This CDR3 has 14 residues. The CDR3 coding sequence is TGTGCCAGCAGCTTCGGCCCCTCCGACTATGGCTACACCTTC. This codes for CASSFGPSDYGYTF.

J is TRBJ2-3 and V is TRBV9, with TRBD2 as a possible D gene (6 bases). The CDR3 is 14 residues long. Trimming took off 3 bases at V and 4 bases at J, with 12 bases between the two ends. The V gene's germline CDR1 is SGDLS and CDR2 YYNGEE. The CDR3 nucleotides are TGTGCCAGCAGCGCGCCCCGGGAGCCAGATACGCAGTATTTT. This sequence encodes CASSAPREPDTQYF.

J is TRBJ1-6 and V is TRBV4-1; D is unclear. The CDR3 extends over 14 amino acids. Looked up from germline, CDR1 is MGHRA and CDR2 is YSYEKL. Trimming took off 2 bases at V and 4 bases at J, with 6 bases between the two ends. CDR3 sequence reads: CASSQISYNSPLHF. The CDR3 bases are TGCGCCAGCAGCCAAATAAGTTATAATTCACCCCTCCACTTT.

The chain combines TRBV11-2 with TRBJ2-3; D remains ambiguous. The CDR3 sequence is 16 residues long. The V end was cut by 10 bases, the J end by 4 bases, with 24 bases between. Germline values: CDR1 SGHAT, CDR2 FQNNGV. In DNA form, the CDR3 reads TGTGCCACCCTTATTGAACCGGTCCAATGGCCAGATACGCAGTATTTT. It codes for CATLIEPVQWPDTQYF.

The chain is built from TRBV5-1 and TRBJ1-4; 8 bases map to TRBD1. Germline CDR1 and CDR2: SGHRS and YFSETQ. The V gene end was trimmed by 0 bases and the J gene end by 8 bases; junction bases not matched to a gene: 9. The CDR3 is 16 residues long. This CDR3 is CASSLAGQGLGEKLFF. For the CDR3, the DNA is TGCGCCAGCAGCTTGGCTGGACAGGGCCTCGGGGAAAAACTGTTTTTT.

This clone has just one count. The chain couples TRBV5-1 to TRBJ1-4, with a weak D call TRBD1 (6 bases). V lost 4 bases and J lost 7, with 17 bases in between. Germline V gene lookup returns CDR1 SGHRS and CDR2 YFSETQ. The CDR3 has 15 residues. CDR3: CASSRGTGRGEKLFF. CDR3 DNA: TGCGCCAGCAGCCGGGGCACCGGCAGGGGTGAAAAACTGTTTTTT.